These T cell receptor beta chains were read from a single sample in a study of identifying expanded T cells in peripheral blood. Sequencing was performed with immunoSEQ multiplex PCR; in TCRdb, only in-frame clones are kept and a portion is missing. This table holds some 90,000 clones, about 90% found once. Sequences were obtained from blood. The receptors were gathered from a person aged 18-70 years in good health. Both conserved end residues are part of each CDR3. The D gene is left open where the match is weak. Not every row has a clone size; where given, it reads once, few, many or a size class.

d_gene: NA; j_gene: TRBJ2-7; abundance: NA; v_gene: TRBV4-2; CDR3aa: CASSGDPHYEQYF; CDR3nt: TGTGCCAGCAGCGGGGACCCGCACTACGAGCAGTACTTC
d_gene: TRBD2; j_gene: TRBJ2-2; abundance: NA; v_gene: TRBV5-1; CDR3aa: CASSLAVAGTTNTGELFF; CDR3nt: TGCGCCAGCAGCTTGGCCGTAGCGGGTACTACGAACACCGGGGAGCTGTTTTTT
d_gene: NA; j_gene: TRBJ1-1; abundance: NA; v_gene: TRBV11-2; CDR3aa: CAWGRDVEAFF; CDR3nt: TGTGCCTGGGGGAGGGATGTGGAAGCTTTCTTT
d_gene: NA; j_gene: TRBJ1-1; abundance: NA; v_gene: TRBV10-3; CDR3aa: CAISEVGLTTEAFF; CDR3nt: TGTGCCATCAGTGAGGTGGGTCTCACCACTGAAGCTTTCTTT
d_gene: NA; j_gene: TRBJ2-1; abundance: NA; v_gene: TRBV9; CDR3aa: CASTQGTMVEQFF; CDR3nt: TGTGCCAGCACCCAAGGGACAATGGTTGAGCAGTTCTTC
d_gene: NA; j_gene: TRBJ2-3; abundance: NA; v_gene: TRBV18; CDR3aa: CASSPRVLGGTDTQYF; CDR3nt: TGTGCCAGCTCACCACGAGTACTAGGGGGCACAGATACGCAGTATTTT
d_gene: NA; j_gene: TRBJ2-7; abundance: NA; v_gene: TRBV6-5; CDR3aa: CASSPTPYEQYF; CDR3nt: TGTGCCAGCAGTCCTACACCCTACGAGCAGTACTTC
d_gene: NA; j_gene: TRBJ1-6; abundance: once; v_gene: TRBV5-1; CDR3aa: CASSRTENNSPLHF; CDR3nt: TGCGCCAGCAGCCGGACGGAAAATAATTCACCCCTCCACTTT
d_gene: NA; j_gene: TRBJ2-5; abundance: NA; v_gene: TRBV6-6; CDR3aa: CASSTQGTQYF; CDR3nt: TGTGCCAGCAGCACCCAGGGGACCCAGTACTTC
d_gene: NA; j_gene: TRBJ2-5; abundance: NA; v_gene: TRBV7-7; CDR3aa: CASTGSGGETQYF; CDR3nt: TGTGCCAGCACGGGCTCCGGGGGCGAGACCCAGTACTTC
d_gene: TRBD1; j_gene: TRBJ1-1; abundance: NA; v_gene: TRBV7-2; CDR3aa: CASSHRGSTEAFF; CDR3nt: TGTGCCAGCAGCCACAGGGGTTCCACTGAAGCTTTCTTT
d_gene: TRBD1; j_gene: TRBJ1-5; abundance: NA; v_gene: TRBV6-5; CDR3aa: CASSYSAGGQPQHF; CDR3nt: TGTGCCAGCAGTTACTCGGCAGGGGGCCAACCCCAGCATTTT
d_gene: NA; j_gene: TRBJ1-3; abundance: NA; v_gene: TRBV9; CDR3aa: CASSVGGLGNTIYF; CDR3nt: TGTGCCAGCAGCGTAGGGGGTCTCGGAAACACCATATATTTT
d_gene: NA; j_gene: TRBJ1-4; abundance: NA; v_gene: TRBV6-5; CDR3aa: CASSYRTLGEKLFF; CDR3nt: TGTGCCAGCAGTTACCGGACTCTAGGTGAAAAACTGTTTTTT
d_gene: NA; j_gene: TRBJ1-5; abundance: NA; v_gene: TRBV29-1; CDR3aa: CSVRPAGNQPQHF; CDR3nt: TGCAGCGTGAGACCGGCGGGGAATCAGCCCCAGCATTTT
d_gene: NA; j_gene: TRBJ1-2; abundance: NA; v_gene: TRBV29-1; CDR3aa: CSAPGTLGYGYTF; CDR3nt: TGCAGCGCCCCGGGTACCCTGGGCTATGGCTACACCTTC
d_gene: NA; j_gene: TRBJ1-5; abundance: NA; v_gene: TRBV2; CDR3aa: CASSLRGGVIYNQPQHF; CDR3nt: TGTGCCAGCAGCCTCAGGGGCGGAGTAATCTACAATCAGCCCCAGCATTTT
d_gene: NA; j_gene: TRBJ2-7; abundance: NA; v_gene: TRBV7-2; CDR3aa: CASSLGIRSYEQYF; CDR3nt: TGTGCCAGCAGCTTAGGCATACGCTCCTACGAGCAGTACTTC
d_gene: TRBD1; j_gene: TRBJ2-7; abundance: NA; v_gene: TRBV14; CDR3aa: CATRTTGTYEQYF; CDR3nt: TGTGCCACACGAACGACAGGGACCTACGAGCAGTACTTC
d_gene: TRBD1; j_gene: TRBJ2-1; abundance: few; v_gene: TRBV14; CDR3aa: CASSLTGQGAKGQFF; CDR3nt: TGTGCCAGCAGCCTTACGGGACAGGGGGCCAAGGGGCAGTTCTTC
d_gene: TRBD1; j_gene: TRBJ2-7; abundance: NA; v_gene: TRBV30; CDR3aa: CAWTPFPGQSYEQYF; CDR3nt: TGTGCCTGGACGCCGTTTCCGGGACAGTCCTACGAGCAGTACTTC
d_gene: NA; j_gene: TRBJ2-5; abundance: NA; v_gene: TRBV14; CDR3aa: CASSRNRAQETQYF; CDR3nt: TGTGCCAGCAGCCGGAACAGGGCACAAGAGACCCAGTACTTC
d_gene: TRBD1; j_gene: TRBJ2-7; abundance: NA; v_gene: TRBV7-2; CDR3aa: CASSLVGRTGGHEQYF; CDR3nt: TGTGCCAGCAGCTTAGTAGGAAGGACAGGGGGCCACGAGCAGTACTTC
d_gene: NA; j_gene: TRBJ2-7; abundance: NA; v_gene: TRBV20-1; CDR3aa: CSARGAYEQYF; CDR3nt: TGCAGTGCTAGGGGTGCCTACGAGCAGTACTTC
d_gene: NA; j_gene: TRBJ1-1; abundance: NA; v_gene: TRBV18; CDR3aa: CASAAGENTEAFF; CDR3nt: TGTGCCAGCGCGGCCGGGGAGAACACTGAAGCTTTCTTT
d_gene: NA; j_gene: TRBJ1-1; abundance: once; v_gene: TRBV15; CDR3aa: CATREPGSPFLAFF; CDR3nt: TGTGCCACCAGAGAGCCGGGGTCACCCTTTCTAGCTTTCTTT
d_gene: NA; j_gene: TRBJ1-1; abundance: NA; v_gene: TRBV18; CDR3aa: CASSPPSYTEAFF; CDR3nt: TGTGCCAGCTCACCACCGAGTTACACTGAAGCTTTCTTT
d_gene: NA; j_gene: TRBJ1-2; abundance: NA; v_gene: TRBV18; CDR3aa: CASSPAGWDGYTF; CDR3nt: TGTGCCAGCTCACCAGCAGGGTGGGATGGCTACACCTTC
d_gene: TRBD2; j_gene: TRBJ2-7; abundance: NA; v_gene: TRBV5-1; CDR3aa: CASSLIWGREGTATYEQYF; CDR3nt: TGCGCCAGCAGCTTGATCTGGGGGAGGGAGGGGACTGCTACCTACGAGCAGTACTTC
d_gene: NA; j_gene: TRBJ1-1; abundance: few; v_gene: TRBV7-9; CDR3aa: CASSLSSEAFF; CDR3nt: TGTGCCAGCAGCTTGTCATCGGAGGCTTTCTTT
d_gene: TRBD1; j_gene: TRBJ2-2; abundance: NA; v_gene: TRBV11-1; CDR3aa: CASSGTGTGFTGELFF; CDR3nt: TGTGCCAGCAGCGGGACCGGGACAGGGTTCACCGGGGAGCTGTTTTTT
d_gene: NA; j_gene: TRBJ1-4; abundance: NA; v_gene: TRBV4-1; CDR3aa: CASSRRGGINEKLFF; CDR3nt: TGCGCCAGCAGTCGCCGAGGGGGGATTAATGAAAAACTGTTTTTT
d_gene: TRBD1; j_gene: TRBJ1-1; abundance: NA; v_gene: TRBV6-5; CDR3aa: CASSFRGLDTEAFF; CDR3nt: TGTGCCAGCAGTTTCAGGGGGCTTGACACTGAAGCTTTCTTT
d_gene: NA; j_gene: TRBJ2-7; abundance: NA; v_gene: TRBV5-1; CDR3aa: CASSLDPNTYEQYF; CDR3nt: TGCGCCAGCAGCTTGGATCCAAACACCTACGAGCAGTACTTC
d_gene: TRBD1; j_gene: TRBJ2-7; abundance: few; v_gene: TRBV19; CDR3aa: CASSIAFGTGRYEQYF; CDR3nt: TGTGCCAGTAGTATCGCCTTCGGGACAGGGCGGTACGAGCAGTACTTC
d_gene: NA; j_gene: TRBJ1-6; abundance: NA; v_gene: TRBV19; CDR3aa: CASSTFPSGTENSPLHF; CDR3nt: TGTGCCAGTAGTACATTTCCTTCCGGGACGGAGAATTCACCCCTCCACTTT
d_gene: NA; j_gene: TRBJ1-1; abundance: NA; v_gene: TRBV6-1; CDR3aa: CASSGGIYTEAFF; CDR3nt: TGTGCCAGCAGTGGCGGAATATACACTGAAGCTTTCTTT
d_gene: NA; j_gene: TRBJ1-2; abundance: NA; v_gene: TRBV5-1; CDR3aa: CASSLDRGGYGYTF; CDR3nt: TGCGCCAGCAGCTTGGATCGGGGCGGCTATGGCTACACCTTC
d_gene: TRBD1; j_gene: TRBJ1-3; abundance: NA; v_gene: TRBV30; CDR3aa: CAWLDRLRDTIYF; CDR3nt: TGTGCCTGGTTGGACAGGCTTCGGGACACCATATATTTT
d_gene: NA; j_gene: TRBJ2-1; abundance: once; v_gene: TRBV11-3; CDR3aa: CASGLYNEQFF; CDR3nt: TGTGCCAGCGGACTGTACAATGAGCAGTTCTTC